The clone carrying this T cell receptor (beta chain) occurred a few times. The antigen is undetermined. In germline, CDR1 is DFQATT, CDR2 SNEGSKA (reference sequence). The CDR3 sequence is 15 residues long. Trimming took off 4 bases at V and 3 bases at J, with 16 bases between the two ends. The record originates from a study of identical twins. Study-wide results and limits: Part of the zero-insertion signal could reflect confounding by invariant MAIT and iNKT cells. Cord blood's abundant beta clonotypes had fewer insertions, unlike memory repertoires. When twins shared out-of-frame alpha sequences, those sequences had excess low generation probability.

One entry per CDR3 protein, called by TCRdb with MiXCR from the 5' RACE reads. The sample carries 400,000 to 600,000 distinct CDR3 sequences, 20% to 25% recorded once. The same specimen was also included in a second study, on yellow fever vaccine responses in identical twins.

This clonotype originated in a young woman in good health. The chain employs TRBV20-1 and TRBJ2-1, with D maybe TRBD1 (8 bases). The sequenced material came from CD4+ T cells sorted from blood. The CDR3, as DNA: TGCAGTGCTAACAGGGGGAGCGGGGTCTACAATGAGCAGTTCTTC. This sequence encodes CSANRGSGVYNEQFF.